The 19 T cell receptor beta chains in this list originate from one sample, sequenced in a study of cytomegalovirus exposure and HLA in healthy donors. The PCR employed 60 Vbeta primers together with 13 Jbeta primers. Produced via immunoSEQ multiplex PCR; TCRdb's table is partial and in-frame only. The sample consists of under 150,000 clones, 81% of them appearing once. Sequencing was carried out using PBMCs. The receptor set was obtained from a woman aged 40-49 years in good health and CMV-seropositive.

This chain's CDR3 is CASSVGGTDTQYF. As DNA, the CDR3 is TGCGCCAGCAGCGTAGGAGGCACAGATACGCAGTATTTT. This chain connects TRBV5-1 to TRBJ2-3, with unresolved D. This CDR3 comprises 13 residues. The V end lost 4 bases, the J end lost 1 base, and 7 bases lay between the germline ends. Germline assignment: CDR1 SGHRS and CDR2 YFSETQ. Full variable domain (outside the CDR3, taken from reference TRBV5-1 and TRBJ2-3): KAGVTQTPRYLIKTRGQQVTLSCSPISGHRSVSWYQQTPGQGLQFLFEYFSETQRNKGNFPGRFSGRQFSNSRSEMNVSTLELGDSALYLCASSVGGTDTQYFGPGTRLTVL.

This sequence joins TRBV5-4 and TRBJ2-7; TRBD1 is a possible D gene (6 bases). CDR1 is SGHNT and CDR2 is YYREEE in the germline V gene (reference sequence). V lost 0 bases to trimming and J lost 0 bases, with 10 bases between them. The CDR3 is 15 residues long. CDR3 in amino acids: CASSLDQGPSYEQYF. The CDR3 DNA reads TGTGCCAGCAGCTTGGATCAGGGGCCCTCCTACGAGCAGTACTTC.

This clone was detected only once. The J gene is TRBJ2-7, the V gene TRBV11-2; D might be TRBD2 (5 bases). Germline V gene sequence: CDR1 SGHAT, CDR2 FQNNGV. CDR3 length: 14 residues. The V and J ends lost 8 bases and 3 bases respectively, with 17 bases between them. The CDR3 DNA sequence: TGTGCCAGCCTTGAGGGAAATATGGGCTACGAGCAGTACTTC. The encoded protein is CASLEGNMGYEQYF.

The chain couples TRBV7-2 to TRBJ1-2; the match to TRBD1 covers 7 bases. The CDR3 sequence is 13 residues long. Germline lookup yields CDR1 SGHTA and CDR2 FQGNSA. Trimming cost V 6 bases and J 8 bases; bases outside gene matches: 9. CDR3 region: CASSTGTVEGYTF. The CDR3, as DNA: TGTGCCAGCAGTACCGGGACAGTAGAAGGCTACACCTTC.

This clone was observed a handful of times. The J gene is TRBJ1-2, the V gene TRBV7-2, with a possible D match to TRBD1 (5 bases). The germline CDR1 and CDR2 sequences are SGHTA and FQGNSA. V lost 5 bases, J lost 4 bases, and 11 bases lay in between. The CDR3 covers 13 residues. Here the CDR3 DNA reads TGTGCCAGCAGCCCCCGGGGGGTCTATGGCTACACCTTC. Its protein product is CASSPRGVYGYTF.

As regards this clone: One end of the junction varies from germline; a read error may be responsible. The rearrangement links TRBV10-2 to TRBJ1-5; D might be TRBD1 (6 bases). This CDR3 is built from 14 residues. Per the germline V gene, CDR1 is WSHSY and CDR2 is SAAADI. The CDR3 DNA follows: TGCACCAGCAGAGGGGGAGGGCTAAATCAGCCCCAGCATTTT. Translating gives CTSRGGGLNQPQHF.

This clone has just one count. The rearrangement joins TRBV2 to TRBJ1-2; D not certain. V was clipped by 3 bases and J by 3 bases, with 8 bases between them. Germline V lookup: CDR1 SNHLY, CDR2 FYNNEI. The CDR3 has 13 amino acids. The CDR3 protein is CASSDSRYYGYTF. For the CDR3, the DNA is TGTGCCAGCAGTGATAGTCGGTACTATGGCTACACCTTC.

The chain recombines TRBV9 with TRBJ2-1; no reliable D call. Germline lookup yields CDR1 SGDLS and CDR2 YYNGEE. There are 12 residues in the CDR3. The V end lost 1 base, the J end lost 8 bases, and 7 bases lay between the germline ends. The CDR3 DNA reads as TGTGCCAGCAGCGTAAATGTCGATGAGCAGTTCTTC. Translation: CASSVNVDEQFF. Drawing the rest from reference TRBV9 and TRBJ2-1, the complete variable domain is DSGVTQTPKHLITATGQRVTLRCSPRSGDLSVYWYQQSLDQGLQFLIQYYNGEERAKGNILERFSAQQFPDLHSELNLSSLELGDSALYFCASSVNVDEQFFGPGTRLTVL.

The chain uses TRBV5-1 and TRBJ1-2; 8 bases match TRBD1. Germline V gives CDR1 SGHRS, CDR2 YFSETQ. With 0 bases clipped from V and 3 bases from J, the junction kept 7 bases outside the gene matches. The CDR3 consists of 16 residues. CDR3 sequence (DNA): TGCGCCAGCAGCTTGGACGGACAGGGAGAAGACTATGGCTACACCTTC. As protein: CASSLDGQGEDYGYTF.

The chain couples TRBV5-8 to TRBJ2-5; 9 bases are a match to TRBD1. V was pared by 4 bases and J by 0 bases, with 4 bases of the junction left unmatched. The CDR3 sequence is 15 residues long. Germline values: CDR1 SGHTS, CDR2 YDEGEE. CDR3 DNA: TGTGCCAGCAGCCAAGGGACAGGGTACCAAGAGACCCAGTACTTC. This codes for CASSQGTGYQETQYF.

The rearrangement uses TRBV6-4 and TRBJ2-1, with D perhaps TRBD2 (6 bases). There are 14 residues in the CDR3. V lost 4 bases to trimming and J lost 5 bases, with 12 bases between them. The V gene's germline CDR1 is MRHNA and CDR2 SNTAGT. The DNA for the CDR3 is TGTGCCAGCAGTGCAACCGGGAGACACAATGAGCAGTTCTTC. Protein product: CASSATGRHNEQFF.

This clone was seen a handful of times. The chain links TRBV27 to TRBJ2-3; possibly TRBD2 for D (5 bases). This CDR3 is 15 amino acids long. Germline loops: CDR1 MNHEY, CDR2 SMNVEV (reference sequence). Trimming pared 7 bases from V and 1 base from J, leaving 15 bases between. CDR3 bases: TGTGCCAGCAACCCTCTGGGTAGCGGCACAGATACGCAGTATTTT. Its protein is CASNPLGSGTDTQYF.

The sample holds one count of this clone. The rearrangement links TRBV4-1 to TRBJ1-1, with D uncertain. The CDR3 extends over 11 amino acids. Trimming pared 1 base from V and 8 bases from J, leaving 5 bases between. Germline V gene data show CDR1 as MGHRA and CDR2 as YSYEKL. This CDR3 is CASSQGREAFF. For the CDR3, the DNA is TGCGCCAGCAGCCAAGGGCGGGAAGCTTTCTTT.

The chain has TRBV5-1 and TRBJ2-5, with 8 bases matching TRBD2. With 4 bases clipped from V and 6 bases from J, the junction kept 11 bases outside the gene matches. The CDR3 is 15 amino acids. In germline, CDR1 is SGHRS, CDR2 YFSETQ. For the CDR3, the DNA is TGCGCCAGCAGCACGGGGGGGCCGAGTTTGCAGACCCAGTACTTC. Its translation: CASSTGGPSLQTQYF.

V and J are TRBV27 and TRBJ1-5; D may be TRBD1 (5 bases). Trimming removed 0 bases at V and 2 bases at J, with 11 bases between. CDR1 MNHEY and CDR2 SMNVEV come from the germline V gene (reference sequence). CDR3 length: 16 residues. DNA of the CDR3: TGTGCCAGCAGTTTATCGACGGGGGTGGGCAATCAGCCCCAGCATTTT. The encoded protein is CASSLSTGVGNQPQHF.

This chain uses TRBV6-5 with TRBJ2-1; 7 bases align to TRBD1. V trimming: 8 bases; J trimming: 7 bases; junction bases outside the gene matches: 14. CDR3 length equals 15 residues. Per the germline V gene, CDR1 is MNHEY and CDR2 is SVGAGI. CDR3 sequence reads: CASWETGSRPNEQFF. As DNA, the CDR3 is TGTGCCAGCTGGGAGACAGGGTCGAGGCCGAATGAGCAGTTCTTC.

The gene calls are TRBV5-6 and TRBJ1-1; tentative D call: TRBD1 (6 bases). Germline V gene sequence: CDR1 SGHDT, CDR2 YYEEEE. This CDR3 region has 16 residues. V was shortened by 0 bases and J by 7 bases, with 19 bases between the two germline ends. CDR3 in DNA: TGTGCCAGCAGCTTGGGGTGGGGGCAGTCTACTTGTGAAGCTTTCTTT. Its protein is CASSLGWGQSTCEAFF.

The chain links TRBV2 to TRBJ1-1; tentatively, D is TRBD1 (5 bases). CDR3 length: 15 residues. Trimming pared 1 base from V and 1 base from J, leaving 10 bases between. From germline, CDR1 is SNHLY and CDR2 FYNNEI. The CDR3 here is CASSEDRRSNTEAFF. Written as DNA, the CDR3 is TGTGCCAGCAGTGAAGACAGGCGGTCGAACACTGAAGCTTTCTTT.

V usage is TRBV11-3 and J usage is TRBJ2-1; no clear D. V lost 3 bases and J lost 5, with 17 bases in between. This CDR3 is built from 16 residues. Germline assignment: CDR1 SGHNT and CDR2 YENEEA. The CDR3 protein is CASSLARPVSNNEQFF. CDR3 DNA: TGTGCCAGCAGCTTGGCGAGGCCAGTAAGCAACAATGAGCAGTTCTTC.